This TCR beta chain derives from a study of blood T cells in healthy people across ages. General study points: Estimates based on one million T cells were treated as lower bounds. The unsorted PBMCs prevented any conclusive comparison of naive versus antigen-experienced cells.

Next came a second PCR, run for 7 to 11 cycles, which used a sample-barcoded 5' primer along with a J-beta primer mix. Each cDNA was tagged by a template-switch adaptor containing 12 random nucleotides. TCRdb re-called the 5' RACE reads with MiXCR, one entry per CDR3 protein. This sample yields some 780,000 distinct CDR3 sequences, of which around three fifths are seen a single time; approximately 24% belongs to the top ten. Every donor gave approximately 10 milliliters of peripheral blood. A note on this clonotype: Its antigen is undetermined.

Source material: blood. The TCR comes from a man aged 35-49 years in good health.

This chain's CDR3 is CASSYRADQPQHF. The CDR3 nucleotides read TGTGCCAGCAGCTACAGGGCGGATCAGCCCCAGCATTTT. This chain links TRBV7-2 with TRBJ1-5; D is perhaps TRBD1 (6 bases). Germline CDR1 and CDR2: SGHTA and FQGNSA. Trimming removed 4 bases at V and 5 bases at J, with 9 bases between. The CDR3 has 13 amino acids.